The rows below give T cell receptor beta chains drawn from one sample of a study of CD8 T cells in ankylosing spondylitis. Via MiXCR, TCRdb re-called the 5' RACE reads, giving one row per CDR3 protein. The data contain fewer than 400,000 distinct CDR3 sequences, roughly 15% of them singletons. Input material: blood, either unsorted or a sorted T cell fraction (not recorded which). The receptors shown here come from a male donor with ankylosing spondylitis or in good health (not recorded which). The CDR3 runs from the conserved cysteine through the conserved F or W. Fields, in order: clone size, D gene, V gene, J gene, CDR3 protein, CDR3 DNA. A D gene is named only where the DNA matches it firmly. Only some rows state a clone size, as once, few, many or a class for expanded clones.

clone_size: few; d_call: .; v_call: TRBV19; j_call: TRBJ1-5; cdr3_aa: CASSITLNQPQHF; cdr3_nt: TGTGCCAGTAGTATAACCTTAAATCAGCCCCAGCATTTT
clone_size: few; d_call: .; v_call: TRBV12-3/TRBV12-4; j_call: TRBJ1-5; cdr3_aa: CASSLSGAINQPQHF; cdr3_nt: TGTGCCAGCAGTCTCTCAGGGGCCATCAATCAGCCCCAGCATTTT
clone_size: few; d_call: .; v_call: TRBV9; j_call: TRBJ2-7; cdr3_aa: CASSVDLGLDEQYF; cdr3_nt: TGTGCCAGCAGCGTAGATCTGGGCTTAGACGAGCAGTACTTC
clone_size: .; d_call: TRBD1; v_call: TRBV20-1; j_call: TRBJ2-7; cdr3_aa: CSASPMNRGMGEQYF; cdr3_nt: TGCAGTGCTAGCCCAATGAACAGGGGAATGGGAGAGCAGTACTTC
clone_size: .; d_call: TRBD1; v_call: TRBV20-1; j_call: TRBJ1-1; cdr3_aa: CSALGTGEVAFF; cdr3_nt: TGCAGTGCTCTAGGGACAGGGGAGGTAGCTTTCTTT
clone_size: .; d_call: TRBD1; v_call: TRBV10-3; j_call: TRBJ2-3; cdr3_aa: CAVADRANGDTQYF; cdr3_nt: TGTGCCGTCGCGGACAGGGCGAACGGAGATACGCAGTATTTT
clone_size: .; d_call: TRBD1; v_call: TRBV24-1; j_call: TRBJ2-2; cdr3_aa: CATSDPRQGTGELFF; cdr3_nt: TGTGCCACCAGTGACCCTAGACAGGGGACCGGGGAGCTGTTTTTT
clone_size: .; d_call: .; v_call: TRBV6-2/TRBV6-3; j_call: TRBJ2-3; cdr3_aa: CASSMSGDTQYF; cdr3_nt: TGTGCCAGCAGTATGAGTGGGGATACGCAGTATTTT
clone_size: few; d_call: TRBD1; v_call: TRBV20-1; j_call: TRBJ1-2; cdr3_aa: CSAWTGVGTYGYTF; cdr3_nt: TGCAGTGCGTGGACAGGGGTGGGGACCTATGGCTACACCTTC
clone_size: .; d_call: TRBD2; v_call: TRBV11-2; j_call: TRBJ2-5; cdr3_aa: CASSLRPGLQETQYF; cdr3_nt: TGTGCCAGCAGCTTACGTCCGGGACTACAAGAGACCCAGTACTTC
clone_size: .; d_call: .; v_call: TRBV3-1; j_call: TRBJ2-7; cdr3_aa: CASSPRTRAYEQYF; cdr3_nt: TGTGCCAGCAGCCCTAGGACGAGAGCCTACGAGCAGTACTTC
clone_size: few; d_call: .; v_call: TRBV4-2; j_call: TRBJ1-1; cdr3_aa: CASSQEGGAFF; cdr3_nt: TGTGCCAGCAGCCAAGAAGGGGGAGCTTTCTTT
clone_size: .; d_call: .; v_call: TRBV20-1; j_call: TRBJ2-5; cdr3_aa: CSARDLGWVRPQYF; cdr3_nt: TGCAGTGCTAGAGATCTGGGCTGGGTTAGGCCCCAGTACTTC
clone_size: many; d_call: TRBD1; v_call: TRBV12-3/TRBV12-4; j_call: TRBJ2-2; cdr3_aa: CASTGDRGRGELFF; cdr3_nt: TGTGCCAGCACCGGAGACAGGGGGCGAGGGGAGCTGTTTTTT
clone_size: .; d_call: .; v_call: TRBV5-1; j_call: TRBJ1-1; cdr3_aa: CASSLAEDRNTEAFF; cdr3_nt: TGCGCCAGCAGCTTGGCCGAGGACAGGAACACTGAAGCTTTCTTT
clone_size: .; d_call: TRBD1; v_call: TRBV6-1; j_call: TRBJ1-1; cdr3_aa: CASSRRDRGRPEAFF; cdr3_nt: TGTGCCAGCAGTCGCCGGGACAGGGGGCGCCCTGAAGCTTTCTTT
clone_size: few; d_call: TRBD1; v_call: TRBV5-1; j_call: TRBJ1-1; cdr3_aa: CASSFGQGRANTEAFF; cdr3_nt: TGCGCCAGCAGCTTTGGACAGGGACGTGCAAACACTGAAGCTTTCTTT
clone_size: few; d_call: TRBD2; v_call: TRBV20-1; j_call: TRBJ2-5; cdr3_aa: CSATTPSGAIQETQYF; cdr3_nt: TGCAGTGCTACCACTCCTAGCGGGGCTATTCAAGAGACCCAGTACTTC
clone_size: .; d_call: TRBD1; v_call: TRBV6-1; j_call: TRBJ2-7; cdr3_aa: CASNPGTGSYEQYF; cdr3_nt: TGTGCCAGCAATCCCGGGACAGGTTCATACGAGCAGTACTTC
clone_size: .; d_call: TRBD2; v_call: TRBV10-1; j_call: TRBJ2-1; cdr3_aa: CASSEEFGVEGGRYNEQFF; cdr3_nt: TGCGCCAGCAGTGAAGAATTCGGTGTGGAGGGAGGGCGATACAATGAGCAGTTCTTC
clone_size: few; d_call: .; v_call: TRBV10-3; j_call: TRBJ2-1; cdr3_aa: CAISESPVSNEQFF; cdr3_nt: TGTGCCATCAGTGAGTCCCCAGTGAGCAATGAGCAGTTCTTC
clone_size: few; d_call: .; v_call: TRBV5-1; j_call: TRBJ2-3; cdr3_aa: CASRFRQAASTDTQYF; cdr3_nt: TGCGCCAGCCGATTTAGACAGGCCGCTAGCACAGATACGCAGTATTTT
clone_size: .; d_call: TRBD1; v_call: TRBV4-1; j_call: TRBJ2-7; cdr3_aa: CASSHQTGGVQYF; cdr3_nt: TGCGCCAGCAGCCACCAGACAGGGGGAGTGCAGTACTTC
clone_size: .; d_call: .; v_call: TRBV10-3; j_call: TRBJ2-1; cdr3_aa: CATHVPPSLEQFF; cdr3_nt: TGTGCCACCCACGTGCCTCCCAGCCTTGAGCAGTTCTTC
clone_size: .; d_call: TRBD1; v_call: TRBV4-1; j_call: TRBJ2-3; cdr3_aa: CASSPIGQGRGEYF; cdr3_nt: TGCGCCAGCAGCCCCATTGGACAGGGGCGAGGGGAGTATTTT
clone_size: .; d_call: .; v_call: TRBV5-5; j_call: TRBJ1-1; cdr3_aa: CASSLQIVNTEAFF; cdr3_nt: TGTGCCAGCAGCTTGCAAATAGTTAACACTGAAGCTTTCTTT
clone_size: few; d_call: TRBD2; v_call: TRBV5-1; j_call: TRBJ2-7; cdr3_aa: CASSLTSGRGYEQYF; cdr3_nt: TGCGCCAGCAGCCTAACTAGCGGGAGAGGCTACGAGCAGTACTTC
clone_size: .; d_call: .; v_call: TRBV4-1; j_call: TRBJ2-7; cdr3_aa: CASSQDLIILNEQYF; cdr3_nt: TGCGCCAGCAGCCAAGATTTGATCATATTAAACGAGCAGTACTTC
clone_size: .; d_call: .; v_call: TRBV5-1; j_call: TRBJ1-4; cdr3_aa: CASSLDTEKLFF; cdr3_nt: TGCGCCAGCAGCTTGGACACGGAAAAACTGTTTTTT
clone_size: .; d_call: TRBD2; v_call: TRBV3-1; j_call: TRBJ2-1; cdr3_aa: CASSQELAGGNEQFF; cdr3_nt: TGTGCCAGCAGCCAAGAACTAGCGGGGGGCAATGAGCAGTTCTTC
clone_size: once; d_call: .; v_call: TRBV3-1; j_call: TRBJ2-3; cdr3_aa: CASSQGDAADTQYF; cdr3_nt: TGTGCCAGCAGCCAAGGGGATGCGGCAGATACGCAGTATTTT
clone_size: few; d_call: TRBD2; v_call: TRBV29-1; j_call: TRBJ2-3; cdr3_aa: CSVAASGGSGTQYF; cdr3_nt: TGCAGCGTTGCCGCTAGCGGGGGATCAGGCACGCAGTATTTT
clone_size: few; d_call: .; v_call: TRBV30; j_call: TRBJ1-1; cdr3_aa: CAVDSSTGEAFF; cdr3_nt: TGTGCTGTGGACTCTTCGACGGGCGAAGCTTTCTTT
clone_size: few; d_call: TRBD1; v_call: TRBV5-1; j_call: TRBJ2-3; cdr3_aa: CASSIGQVNTDTQYF; cdr3_nt: TGCGCCAGCAGCATCGGACAGGTTAACACAGATACGCAGTATTTT
clone_size: few; d_call: .; v_call: TRBV7-9; j_call: TRBJ1-5; cdr3_aa: CASSLGGGLGINQPQHF; cdr3_nt: TGTGCCAGCAGCTTAGGAGGGGGTCTGGGGATCAATCAGCCCCAGCATTTT
clone_size: many; d_call: .; v_call: TRBV7-8; j_call: TRBJ2-2; cdr3_aa: CASSLRTKLTGELFF; cdr3_nt: TGTGCCAGCAGCCTCAGGACTAAGCTCACCGGGGAGCTGTTTTTT
clone_size: few; d_call: .; v_call: TRBV5-6; j_call: TRBJ1-1; cdr3_aa: CASSLEGSTEVFF; cdr3_nt: TGTGCCAGCAGCTTGGAGGGAAGCACTGAAGTTTTCTTT
clone_size: .; d_call: TRBD2; v_call: TRBV20-1; j_call: TRBJ2-6; cdr3_aa: CSASSGSGANVLTF; cdr3_nt: TGCAGTGCTTCTAGCGGCTCTGGGGCCAACGTCCTGACTTTC
clone_size: .; d_call: .; v_call: TRBV12-3/TRBV12-4; j_call: TRBJ2-3; cdr3_aa: CASSRTDHTQYF; cdr3_nt: TGTGCCAGCAGTCGGACGGACCATACGCAGTATTTT
clone_size: few; d_call: .; v_call: TRBV5-6; j_call: TRBJ1-2; cdr3_aa: CASSLFSSIGGYGYTF; cdr3_nt: TGTGCCAGCAGCTTGTTTTCCTCCATAGGGGGCTATGGCTACACCTTC
clone_size: few; d_call: TRBD1; v_call: TRBV25-1; j_call: TRBJ1-2; cdr3_aa: CASSESGGYGYTF; cdr3_nt: TGTGCCAGCAGTGAATCAGGGGGATATGGCTACACCTTC
clone_size: many; d_call: .; v_call: TRBV5-1; j_call: TRBJ2-7; cdr3_aa: CASSKQGLEYEQYF; cdr3_nt: TGCGCCAGCAGCAAACAGGGTCTAGAATACGAGCAGTACTTC
clone_size: few; d_call: TRBD2; v_call: TRBV7-2; j_call: TRBJ2-3; cdr3_aa: CASGLAGTDTQYF; cdr3_nt: TGTGCCAGCGGACTAGCCGGAACAGATACGCAGTATTTT
clone_size: .; d_call: TRBD2; v_call: TRBV4-1; j_call: TRBJ2-3; cdr3_aa: CASSQDHGTSGGGGDTQYF; cdr3_nt: TGCGCCAGCAGCCAAGATCACGGGACTAGCGGAGGAGGGGGGGATACGCAGTATTTT